The T cell receptor (beta chain) under discussion was sequenced for a study of T cells in Graves' hyperthyroidism and ophthalmopathy. Study observations and caveats: From stable hyperthyroidism, ophthalmopathy was separated by a 13 V-J model.

Exclusion of a patient resulted from uncontrolled infection, other autoimmune disease, pregnancy or lactation. Sampled blood dates from first hyperthyroidism diagnosis, and it precedes any ophthalmopathy symptoms. To note about this clonotype: What it binds is not known.

From RNA transcripts, TCR beta CDR3 regions were amplified. During a first-round RT-PCR of the TCR CDR3, the HTBI primer set was used. TCRdb called the multiplex PCR reads again in MiXCR, with one record for every CDR3 protein. The table records a few hundred thousand distinct CDR3 sequences, just over 14% of them present only once. This CDR3 contains 15 residues. In germline, CDR1 is SGDLS, CDR2 YYNGEE. V lost 7 bases to trimming and J lost 5 bases; unmatched junction nucleotides: 13. This chain uses TRBV9 with TRBJ2-7; 9 bases are shared with TRBD1. The receptor was isolated from a woman in her thirties or forties with Graves' hyperthyroidism that later progressed to Graves' ophthalmopathy. Sequencing input: blood. The CDR3 region has the DNA TGTGCCAGCGGACTCTCCGGGACAGGGTCCCACGAGCAGTACTTC. It encodes CASGLSGTGSHEQYF. Drawing the rest from reference TRBV9 and TRBJ2-7, the complete variable domain is DSGVTQTPKHLITATGQRVTLRCSPRSGDLSVYWYQQSLDQGLQFLIQYYNGEERAKGNILERFSAQQFPDLHSELNLSSLELGDSALYFCASGLSGTGSHEQYFGPGTRLTVT.